This T cell receptor (beta chain) was recovered during a study of vaccination effects on CD4 cells after COVID-19. Study-wide findings and caveats: Only 1 of 255 vaccine-induced clones from healthy vaccinees cross-reacted with common cold coronaviruses.

On this clone: What it binds is unknown.

The method was immunoSEQ multiplex PCR; TCRdb's version includes in-frame clones alone and lacks a portion of them. The data contain tens of thousands of clones, roughly three quarters of them singletons. The V end was cut by 2 bases, the J end by 0 bases, with 11 bases between. Germline CDR1 reads SGDLS; CDR2 reads YYNGEE. The CDR3 spans 15 residues. ViraFEST assay sequencing came after antigen-specific CD4+ T cells were expanded with viral peptide pools. After roughly ten days in culture, the CD4+ T cells were isolated. Nucleocapsid antibody tests were negative, and the vaccine recipients had no prior SARS-CoV-2 infection. Cultures of around 2.2 million PBMC per well contained approximately 10 IU/ml IL-2 plus 10 ug/ml peptides. At days 3 and 7, half of the medium was exchanged for IL-2 medium.

The receptor was isolated from a human donor who received a COVID-19 vaccine. Specimen: CD4+ T cells from PBMCs cultured with HCoV-OC43 spike peptides, collected before COVID-19 vaccination. Documented subset: HCoV-OC43 spike overlapping peptide pool stimulation. The J gene is TRBJ1-1, the V gene TRBV9; perhaps TRBD1 as D (6 bases). CDR3: CASSVGHLMNTEAFF. For the CDR3, the DNA is TGTGCCAGCAGCGTGGGACACCTAATGAACACTGAAGCTTTCTTT.